The 21 T cell receptor beta chains given below trace back to one sample, sequenced in a study of cytomegalovirus exposure and HLA in healthy donors. 13 Jbeta primers and 60 Vbeta primers were used for the PCR. Sequencing was performed with immunoSEQ multiplex PCR; in TCRdb, only in-frame clones are kept and a portion is missing. The sample shows about 180,000 clones, about 78% of them seen only once. The sequenced sample was PBMCs. These TCRs come from a man aged 40-50 years in good health and CMV-seronegative.

This rearrangement joins TRBV4-3 to TRBJ2-1; 12 nucleotides align to TRBD2. The junction had 10 bases not matched to a gene; V was cut back by 0 bases and J by 7 bases. CDR1 and CDR2 from the germline V gene are LGHNA and YSLEER. This CDR3 spans 18 amino acids. Written as DNA, the CDR3 is TGCGCCAGCAGCCAAGATCCCGCTAGCGGGGGGGCCGGGAATGAGCAGTTCTTC. Its protein product is CASSQDPASGGAGNEQFF.

To note about this clone: The sample carries other DNA sequences with the same CDR3. The chain combines TRBV12-5 with TRBJ2-6; D uncertain. Germline loops: CDR1 LGHNT, CDR2 FRNRAP. Between the trimmed V and J ends, which lost 3 bases and 0 bases, there was a span of 9 bases. CDR3 size: 16 residues. The CDR3 reads CASGLVLVSGANVLTF. DNA of the CDR3: TGTGCTAGTGGTTTAGTACTGGTCTCTGGGGCCAACGTCCTGACTTTC.

V usage is TRBV6-5 and J usage is TRBJ2-7; 10 bases are a match to TRBD2. Per the germline V gene, CDR1 is MNHEY and CDR2 is SVGAGI. The CDR3 covers 16 residues. The trim removed 0 bases at V and 2 bases at J, leaving 4 bases unmatched. CDR3 bases: TGTGCCAGCAGTTACTCGGCTAGCGGGGGCCCCTACGAGCAGTACTTC. Its translation: CASSYSASGGPYEQYF.

The rearrangement uses TRBV7-2 and TRBJ2-3, with a weak D call TRBD2 (6 bases). V lost 3 bases to trimming and J lost 1 base, with 8 bases between them. This CDR3 region has 14 residues. Germline CDR1 SGHTA, CDR2 FQGNSA. The DNA for the CDR3 is TGTGCCAGCAGCTTCGGGGGTGGCACAGATACGCAGTATTTT. Residues: CASSFGGGTDTQYF.

The chain links TRBV5-1 to TRBJ2-2; 7 nucleotides align to TRBD1. The CDR3 extends over 17 amino acids. Trimming cost V 2 bases and J 5 bases; bases outside gene matches: 12. Germline CDR1 reads SGHRS; CDR2 reads YFSETQ. CDR3 sequence: CASSFGPPGQLTGELFF. DNA for the CDR3: TGCGCCAGCAGCTTTGGCCCTCCGGGACAGCTAACCGGGGAGCTGTTTTTT.

The V gene is TRBV7-9, the J gene TRBJ2-7; D call uncertain. V lost 5 bases and J 6 bases, leaving 11 bases between the germline ends. The CDR3 is 12 amino acids. Germline V gives CDR1 SEHNR, CDR2 FQNEAQ (reference sequence). The CDR3 DNA is TGTGCCAGCAGCCCACTGGAGTCCGAGCAGTACTTC. As protein: CASSPLESEQYF.

This chain joins TRBV9 and TRBJ1-2; 8 bases fit TRBD1. CDR3 length equals 16 residues. Germline values: CDR1 SGDLS, CDR2 YYNGEE. Trimming cost V 3 bases and J 4 bases; bases outside gene matches: 11. This chain's CDR3 is CASSGDRGIRFYGYTF. In nucleotides, the CDR3 is TGTGCCAGCAGCGGCGACAGGGGAATTAGGTTCTATGGCTACACCTTC. Full variable domain (outside the CDR3, taken from reference TRBV9 and TRBJ1-2): DSGVTQTPKHLITATGQRVTLRCSPRSGDLSVYWYQQSLDQGLQFLIQYYNGEERAKGNILERFSAQQFPDLHSELNLSSLELGDSALYFCASSGDRGIRFYGYTFGSGTRLTVV.

The chain employs TRBV7-3 and TRBJ2-3; D possibly corresponds to TRBD1 (5 bases). The germline CDR1 and CDR2 sequences are SGHTA and FQGTGA. The CDR3 has 15 amino acids. V gave up 5 bases and J gave up 0 bases, with 12 bases separating them. The CDR3 sequence: CASSMGQSSTDTQYF. The CDR3 nucleotides are TGTGCCAGCAGCATGGGGCAGTCTAGCACAGATACGCAGTATTTT.

Only a few counts were recorded for this clone. Other DNA sequences from this sample encode an identical CDR3 as well. V is TRBV7-3 and J is TRBJ2-2; 10 nucleotides agree with TRBD2. The CDR3 totals 15 residues. The germline V gene has CDR1 SGHTA and CDR2 FQGTGA. V was pared by 2 bases and J by 6 bases, with 3 bases of the junction left unmatched. Here the CDR3 DNA reads TGTGCCAGCAGCTTAGGGCTAGCGGGAGCCGGGGAGCTGTTTTTT. This encodes CASSLGLAGAGELFF. The whole variable domain, remainder taken from reference TRBV7-3 and TRBJ2-2, is GAGVSQTPSNKVTEKGKYVELRCDPISGHTALYWYRQSLGQGPEFLIYFQGTGAADDSGLPNDRFFAVRPEGSVSTLKIQRTERGDSAVYLCASSLGLAGAGELFFGEGSRLTVL.

The chain carries TRBV9 and TRBJ2-7; 8 positions agree with TRBD2. The CDR3 has 16 residues. V gave up 3 bases and J gave up 2 bases; unmatched junction bases: 10. Germline CDR1 reads SGDLS; CDR2 reads YYNGEE. The CDR3 nucleotides are TGTGCCAGCAGCGCGGTACTAGCGGCAAAGCCCTACGAGCAGTACTTC. Its protein product is CASSAVLAAKPYEQYF.

V is TRBV21-1 and J is TRBJ1-1; TRBD1 reflects the table's D call only, with no check against the DNA. TRBV21-1 is a pseudogene segment. The length of the CDR3 is 15 residues. Here the CDR3 DNA reads TGTGCCAGCAGCAAAGAGCAGGTTGTGGACACTGAAGCTTTCTTT. This translates into CASSKEQVVDTEAFF.

This chain joins TRBV7-7 and TRBJ1-5; D might be TRBD1 (6 bases). Germline loops: CDR1 SSHAT, CDR2 FNYEAQ (reference sequence). V was pared by 5 bases and J by 7 bases, with 12 bases between. This CDR3 has 13 amino acids. The CDR3 DNA reads as TGTGCCAGCAGCACAGGGTCGGGGCAGCCCCAGCATTTT. It specifies CASSTGSGQPQHF.

J is TRBJ1-6 and V is TRBV12-5; possible D gene TRBD1, 5 bases. V lost 6 bases, J lost 7 bases, and 16 bases lay in between. This CDR3 region has 15 residues. CDR1 and CDR2 (germline): LGHNT, FRNRAP. As DNA, the CDR3 is TGTGCTAGTGGCGGGGATGGGGGGAGAAATTCACCCCTCCACTTT. The encoded protein is CASGGDGGRNSPLHF.

The J gene is TRBJ1-3, the V gene TRBV2, with 9 bases fitting TRBD1. The V gene's germline CDR1 is SNHLY and CDR2 FYNNEI. The CDR3 sequence is 16 residues long. V shed 5 bases, J shed 1 base, and the junction held 6 bases outside the gene matches. The CDR3 spells CASSRTGDLSGNTIYF. CDR3 sequence (DNA): TGTGCCAGCAGTCGGACAGGGGACCTATCTGGAAACACCATATATTTT.

The CDR3: CASSLEPYEQYF. The CDR3 nucleotides read TGTGCCAGCAGCTTGGAGCCCTACGAGCAGTACTTC. The chain combines TRBV7-9 with TRBJ2-7; D is unclear. In germline, CDR1 is SEHNR, CDR2 FQNEAQ (reference sequence). CDR3 size: 12 residues. V was cut by 3 bases and J by 2 bases, with 5 bases left in between.

Written as DNA, the CDR3 is TGTGCCACCAGCAGGCTAACGACAGGGCGCTCCTACGAGCAGTACTTC. Translating it yields CATSRLTTGRSYEQYF. V usage is TRBV15 and J usage is TRBJ2-7, with 7 bases that match TRBD1. Germline CDR1 is LNHNV and CDR2 is YYDKDF (reference sequence). V dropped 3 bases and J dropped 0; count of bases not matched to a gene: 8. The CDR3 sequence is 16 residues long.

This chain uses TRBV7-9 with TRBJ1-5; no reliable D call. The CDR3 contains 14 residues. Trimming cost V 1 base and J 6 bases, with 10 bases left between them. CDR1 is SEHNR and CDR2 is FQNEAQ in the germline V gene (reference sequence). For the CDR3, the DNA is TGTGCCAGCAGCTTAGGCTACCCCGGTCAGCCCCAGCATTTT. It translates to CASSLGYPGQPQHF. The full variable domain, its missing parts supplied by reference TRBV7-9 and TRBJ1-5, is DTGVSQNPRHKITKRGQNVTFRCDPISEHNRLYWYRQTLGQGPEFLTYFQNEAQLEKSRLLSDRFSAERPKGSFSTLEIQRTEQGDSAMYLCASSLGYPGQPQHFGDGTRLSIL.

V and J are TRBV4-1 and TRBJ2-7; 10 bases match TRBD1. The length of the CDR3 is 13 residues. Germline V lookup: CDR1 MGHRA, CDR2 YSYEKL. J gave up 3 bases and V 8 bases, and 4 bases lay outside the gene matches. The CDR3 region has the DNA TGCGCCAGCGGCCGGGACAGGGGCTACGAGCAGTACTTC. Encoded protein: CASGRDRGYEQYF.

The rearrangement joins TRBV11-2 to TRBJ1-4; 9 bases align to TRBD1. V was pared by 5 bases and J by 10 bases, with 5 bases of the junction left unmatched. The CDR3 is 13 residues long. CDR1 is SGHAT, CDR2 FQNNGV, per germline. CDR3 sequence (DNA): TGTGCCAGCAGCCCGGGACAGGGAGGAAAACTGTTTTTT. Protein product: CASSPGQGGKLFF.

The gene calls are TRBV30 and TRBJ2-3; 7 bases match TRBD2. The V and J ends lost 0 bases and 4 bases, in that order; junction bases with no gene match: 7. Germline V gives CDR1 GTSNPN, CDR2 SVGIG (reference sequence). The CDR3 is 15 residues long. CDR3 bases: TGTGCCTGGAGTGTAATTGGCGGGAGTGCAGATACGCAGTATTTT. This codes for CAWSVIGGSADTQYF.

The V and J genes are TRBV5-1 and TRBJ1-6; 11 bases align to TRBD1. The CDR3 is 16 amino acids. The V gene end was trimmed by 4 bases and the J gene end by 7 bases; junction bases not matched to a gene: 7. Germline CDR1 SGHRS, CDR2 YFSETQ. The CDR3 coding sequence is TGCGCCAGCAGCCCGGACAGGGGGCAGGGGAATTCACCCCTCCACTTT. Protein: CASSPDRGQGNSPLHF. Full variable domain (outside the CDR3, taken from reference TRBV5-1 and TRBJ1-6): KAGVTQTPRYLIKTRGQQVTLSCSPISGHRSVSWYQQTPGQGLQFLFEYFSETQRNKGNFPGRFSGRQFSNSRSEMNVSTLELGDSALYLCASSPDRGQGNSPLHFGNGTRLTVT.